Listed below are T cell receptor beta chains from one sample, sequenced in a study of cytomegalovirus exposure and HLA in healthy donors. Libraries were prepared by immunoSEQ multiplex PCR; TCRdb keeps only in-frame clonotypes and omits some of them. This table has 70,000 to 75,000 clones, approximately 94% appearing once. The sample comprised PBMCs. These receptors all stem from a woman aged 18-29 years in good health and CMV-seronegative. CDR3s leave out the opening cysteine and the closing phenylalanine or tryptophan. The order of the fields is V gene, D gene, CDR3 protein. The D gene is left open where the match is weak.

v_call: TRBV14
d_call: NA
cdr3_aa: ASSQAWPGLSYEQY

v_call: TRBV5-5
d_call: TRBD2
cdr3_aa: ASSLGLAGNEQF

v_call: TRBV19
d_call: NA
cdr3_aa: ASSPRGTDTQY

v_call: TRBV7-2
d_call: TRBD1
cdr3_aa: ASSTGTGGGNQPQH

v_call: TRBV5-1
d_call: TRBD1
cdr3_aa: ASSQFRDSGETQY

v_call: TRBV30
d_call: NA
cdr3_aa: AWGGAIAEGDQPQH

v_call: TRBV6-1
d_call: NA
cdr3_aa: ASSGRNRISYEQY

v_call: TRBV6-5
d_call: TRBD1
cdr3_aa: ASTRDRVSYEQY

v_call: TRBV4-3
d_call: TRBD2
cdr3_aa: ASSQGVKRGARETQY

v_call: TRBV19
d_call: NA
cdr3_aa: ASSISMGTLETQY

v_call: TRBV11-2
d_call: NA
cdr3_aa: ASSSGGLYLQETQY

v_call: TRBV4-1
d_call: NA
cdr3_aa: ASSQLGPADTQY

v_call: TRBV20-1
d_call: NA
cdr3_aa: SGDVGGYT

v_call: TRBV7-3
d_call: TRBD2
cdr3_aa: ASSPGGSHEQF

v_call: TRBV4-3
d_call: NA
cdr3_aa: ASSVGFRGTSTDTQY

v_call: TRBV27
d_call: NA
cdr3_aa: ASSFQADQETQY

v_call: TRBV27
d_call: TRBD1
cdr3_aa: ASPHRDSSENTEAF

v_call: TRBV13
d_call: NA
cdr3_aa: ASSLGRAREQF

v_call: TRBV6-1
d_call: NA
cdr3_aa: ASSEYAGDTQY

v_call: TRBV30
d_call: TRBD1
cdr3_aa: AWSVGGYRGYTEAF

v_call: TRBV27
d_call: NA
cdr3_aa: ASSSTGEQF

v_call: TRBV27
d_call: NA
cdr3_aa: ASSFSGHSSYEQY

v_call: TRBV19
d_call: TRBD1
cdr3_aa: ASSIGTGGADTQY

v_call: TRBV6-5
d_call: NA
cdr3_aa: ASSLLADYNEQF

v_call: TRBV29-1
d_call: NA
cdr3_aa: SVEVLGRGGNEQF

v_call: TRBV6-1
d_call: NA
cdr3_aa: ASSDCSLGDVDTGELF

v_call: TRBV6-1
d_call: TRBD1
cdr3_aa: ASGPGTDQETQY

v_call: TRBV19
d_call: TRBD1
cdr3_aa: ASSITGTGVNEQF

v_call: TRBV7-9
d_call: TRBD1
cdr3_aa: ASSDTGGQETQY

v_call: TRBV9
d_call: NA
cdr3_aa: ASSVDTSYQETQY

v_call: TRBV9
d_call: TRBD1
cdr3_aa: ASSVMDRRQETQY

v_call: TRBV10-2
d_call: NA
cdr3_aa: ASNNGTFLSGNTIY

v_call: TRBV28
d_call: NA
cdr3_aa: ASSLQGSNEKLF

v_call: TRBV5-6
d_call: TRBD2
cdr3_aa: ASSLWGSGLADTQY

v_call: TRBV7-8
d_call: NA
cdr3_aa: ASSLLRTGGIRNTIY

v_call: TRBV6-5
d_call: NA
cdr3_aa: ASSYSAEVSTDTQY

v_call: TRBV25-1
d_call: NA
cdr3_aa: ASSLSLDTDTQY

v_call: TRBV2
d_call: NA
cdr3_aa: ASSDLAEHGELF

v_call: TRBV4-2
d_call: NA
cdr3_aa: ASSQYSGANVLT

v_call: TRBV12-5
d_call: TRBD1
cdr3_aa: ASGLSTGSHGYT

v_call: TRBV10-3
d_call: TRBD1
cdr3_aa: AISDGGQGNQPQH

v_call: TRBV10-3
d_call: NA
cdr3_aa: AISEGDQPQH

v_call: TRBV10-1
d_call: NA
cdr3_aa: ASSEGEDYGYT

v_call: TRBV5-1
d_call: TRBD2
cdr3_aa: ASSLLGASGGAGADTQY

v_call: TRBV6-4
d_call: NA
cdr3_aa: ASSDWTSLTDTQY

v_call: TRBV19
d_call: NA
cdr3_aa: ASSIGDGYEQY

v_call: TRBV7-3
d_call: NA
cdr3_aa: ASSLGQYNEQF

v_call: TRBV27
d_call: NA
cdr3_aa: ASGPGNSYEQY

v_call: TRBV11-2
d_call: NA
cdr3_aa: ASSLGRKGSNEQF

v_call: TRBV27
d_call: TRBD2
cdr3_aa: ASSQFSGLVNEQF